The table lists the clone carrying this T cell receptor beta chain with a few counts. Its target is unknown. The data derive from a study of cytomegalovirus exposure and HLA in healthy donors. The primer mix had 60 Vbeta and 13 Jbeta primers. The table came from immunoSEQ multiplex PCR; TCRdb's copy has only in-frame clones and leaves some out. In the table there are about 210,000 clones, roughly 79% of which are singletons. Study-level results: Presence/absence analyses rested on an assumption that sequencing depth was roughly uniform across donors.

Sequenced input: PBMCs. The sequence was collected from a male donor in good health and CMV-seronegative.

The CDR3 reads CASSTPRGGNYGYTF. DNA of the CDR3: TGTGCCAGTAGTACCCCGCGGGGGGGGAACTATGGCTACACCTTC. The chain employs TRBV19 and TRBJ1-2; tentatively, D is TRBD1 (5 bases). Germline CDR1 LNHDA, CDR2 SQIVND (reference sequence). The CDR3 extends over 15 amino acids. V shed 4 bases and J shed 2 bases, with 14 bases lying between them.